The next 15 T cell receptor beta chains were all read from a single sample in a study of cytotoxic CD8 clonotypes in ibrutinib-treated CLL. The table came from immunoSEQ multiplex PCR; TCRdb's copy has only in-frame clones and leaves some out. The data hold about 120,000 clones, with more than 55% observed a single time. The sequenced sample was PBMCs, obtained after 24 months of ibrutinib treatment. The receptor set was obtained from a human donor with chronic lymphocytic leukemia.

This chain uses TRBV21-1 with TRBJ2-5. TRBV21-1 is flagged as a pseudogene. The CDR3 is made up of 14 amino acids. CDR3 sequence (DNA): TGTGCCACCCTCTTACCGCAGAGAAAAGAGACCCAGTACTTC. Its protein is CATLLPQRKETQYF.

V is TRBV30 and J is TRBJ1-2; D not certain. CDR1 is GTSNPN, CDR2 SVGIG, per germline (reference sequence). There are 12 residues in the CDR3. Trimming pared 7 bases from V and 7 bases from J, leaving 16 bases between. The CDR3 nucleotides are TGTGCCTCCCACTTCCCCCTCGGTGGCTACACCTTC. Amino acids: CASHFPLGGYTF.

The genes are TRBV25-1 and TRBJ1-1, with D possibly TRBD1 on 5 matching bases. The V end lost 6 bases, the J end lost 4 bases, and 12 bases lay between the germline ends. Germline values: CDR1 MGHDK, CDR2 SYGVNS. CDR3 length: 13 amino acids. The CDR3 sequence is CASRGGGSTEAFF. The CDR3 nucleotides are TGTGCCAGCAGGGGGGGAGGGAGCACTGAAGCTTTCTTT.

This rearrangement joins TRBV27 to TRBJ2-2, with D perhaps matching TRBD2 (6 bases). Germline V gene lookup returns CDR1 MNHEY and CDR2 SMNVEV (reference sequence). The CDR3 loop spans 14 amino acids. V shed 11 bases and J shed 7 bases, with 20 bases lying between them. The CDR3 DNA reads TGTGCCTCCTCCCGGGACTGGTACGGCGGGGAGCTGTTTTTT. Translating it yields CASSRDWYGGELFF.

Many counts were recorded for this clone. J is TRBJ2-5 and V is TRBV18; the D is unclear. The CDR3 has 13 residues. Germline V CDR1 and CDR2: KGHSH, LQKENI. The V gene lost 3 bases and the J gene lost 4 bases, with 9 bases spanning the gap. The CDR3 protein is CASSPWPAETQYF. The CDR3 coding sequence is TGTGCCAGCTCACCCTGGCCCGCAGAGACCCAGTACTTC.

The gene calls are TRBV5-4 and TRBJ2-3; 8 bases line up with TRBD1. CDR3 length equals 16 residues. V shed 4 bases, J shed 2 bases, and the junction held 9 bases outside the gene matches. The germline V gene encodes CDR1 SGHNT and CDR2 YYREEE (reference sequence). The CDR3 protein is CASSHGGTGLTDTQYF. The CDR3 nucleotides are TGTGCCAGCAGCCACGGAGGGACAGGACTCACAGATACGCAGTATTTT.

This chain uses TRBV20-1 with TRBJ2-5; D gene ambiguous. This CDR3 is 11 amino acids long. Between the trimmed V and J ends, which lost 6 bases and 1 base, there was a span of 6 bases. The germline V gene encodes CDR1 DFQATT and CDR2 SNEGSKA (reference sequence). The CDR3 is CSAMLQETQYF. CDR3 sequence (DNA): TGCAGTGCCATGCTCCAAGAGACCCAGTACTTC.

This chain links TRBV29-1 with TRBJ1-1; the D gene is possibly TRBD1 (5 bases). This CDR3 region has 11 residues. The germline CDR1 and CDR2 sequences are SQVTM and ANQGSEA. The DNA for the CDR3 is TGCAGGGGCGACAGGAACACTGAAGCTTTCTTT. As protein: CRGDRNTEAFF.

V is TRBV5-6 and J is TRBJ2-2; unclear D gene. This CDR3 comprises 11 residues. Germline V gene data show CDR1 as SGHDT and CDR2 as YYEEEE. Trimming stripped 5 bases from V and 7 bases from J, with 6 bases between. CDR3 protein: CASRFSGELFF. The CDR3 coding sequence is TGTGCCAGCAGGTTTAGCGGGGAGCTGTTTTTT.

The V and J genes are TRBV28 and TRBJ1-5; D possibly corresponds to TRBD1 (5 bases). CDR3 length: 13 residues. Germline assignment: CDR1 MDHEN and CDR2 SYDVKM. Trimming shortened V by 3 bases and J by 4 bases, and 7 bases separated the two germline ends. CDR3 nucleotide sequence: TGTGCCAGCAGTTTTCAGGGAAATCAGCCCCAGCATTTT. The encoded protein is CASSFQGNQPQHF.

Notes on this clone: The junction differs from germline at one of its ends, possibly a read error. The chain employs TRBV11-3 and TRBJ2-7; possibly TRBD1 or TRBD2 for D (6 bases each). The CDR3 has 12 amino acids. Germline V gene sequence: CDR1 SGHNT, CDR2 YENEEA. CDR3 sequence: CASSLERGQGEF. CDR3 nucleotide sequence: TGTGCCAGCAGCTTAGAACGGGGGCAAGGGGAATTC.

The sample holds one count of this clone. V usage is TRBV7-2 and J usage is TRBJ2-1; D is possibly TRBD1 or TRBD2 (5 bases each). V shed 1 base and J shed 9 bases, with 16 bases lying between them. In germline, CDR1 is SGHTA, CDR2 FQGNSA. The CDR3 length is 15 residues. In nucleotides, the CDR3 is TGTGCCAGCAGCTTAGTAGCCAGGGATGAGGGTGAGCAGTTCTTC. Translating gives CASSLVARDEGEQFF.

This clone was seen a handful of times. The rearrangement joins TRBV19 to TRBJ1-6, with D maybe TRBD1 (5 bases). The CDR3 contains 14 residues. Germline V gives CDR1 LNHDA, CDR2 SQIVND (reference sequence). Trimming shortened V by 6 bases and J by 10 bases, and 16 bases separated the two germline ends. This CDR3 reads CASSPSGARSPLHF. The DNA of the CDR3 is TGTGCCAGTAGCCCCAGCGGGGCGCGGTCACCCCTCCACTTT.

The gene calls are TRBV5-1 and TRBJ2-1, with 9 positions matching TRBD1. The CDR3 sequence is 15 residues long. Germline-derived CDR1 and CDR2 are SGHRS and YFSETQ. The trim removed 9 bases at V and 7 bases at J, leaving 14 bases unmatched. Written as DNA, the CDR3 is TGCGCCACCGCAACTTCCGGGACAGGGCTTAATGAGCAGTTCTTC. This gives the protein CATATSGTGLNEQFF. The whole variable domain, filled in from reference TRBV5-1 and TRBJ2-1, reads KAGVTQTPRYLIKTRGQQVTLSCSPISGHRSVSWYQQTPGQGLQFLFEYFSETQRNKGNFPGRFSGRQFSNSRSEMNVSTLELGDSALYLCATATSGTGLNEQFFGPGTRLTVL.

The J gene is TRBJ1-2, the V gene TRBV10-3, with a weak D call TRBD1 (5 bases). The CDR3 totals 12 residues. Germline CDR1 reads ENHRY; CDR2 reads SYGVKD. V dropped 7 bases and J dropped 13 bases, with 19 bases sitting between them. This CDR3 reads CAITEGTNQVTF. The CDR3 DNA reads as TGTGCCATCACCGAAGGGACGAACCAAGTCACCTTC.